This T cell receptor (beta chain) emerged from a study of spatial heterogeneity in lung cancer (dated by TCRdb to about 2019). Concerning the study at large: Beta-chain transcripts were consistently detected in greater numbers than alpha-chain transcripts, which likely reflects a higher abundance of beta-chain transcripts. In tumor regions, TCR transcript counts showed a strong correlation with a T cell transcriptional module score derived from matched bulk RNA-seq. At surgery, both alpha and beta chains were TCR-sequenced in roughly 230 tumor regions, some 64 matched nontumor lung samples and a few dozen PBMC samples. Nonsynonymous mutation counts, determined by whole-exome sequencing of tumor tissue, were related to features of the TCR repertoire. The study quantitatively compared TCR alpha and beta repertoires across multiple tumor regions, matched nontumor lung and blood in non-small cell lung cancer. In the raw uncorrected reads, each unique combination of TCR and UMI appeared more than ten times on average.

The library was produced with 5' RACE. The data were produced on a NextSeq 500. The TCR library protocol attached a unique molecular identifier to each TCR cDNA molecule to allow correction of PCR and sequencing errors. Per the original workflow: TCR identification, UMI-based error correction and CDR3 extraction were all carried out with Decombinator tools. Expanded TCRs were defined as those above a frequency of 2 per 1,000, corresponding to the top 1% of the tumor frequency distribution. Expanded tumor TCRs statistically deemed absent (corrected P<0.05) from at least one tumor region were classed as regional, and all other expanded tumor TCRs were classed as ubiquitous. Renyi diversity was computed with the R vegan package after each repertoire had been subsampled 100 times to 5,000 TCRs. CDR3 similarity networks were built from amino acid triplet string-kernel similarity, with CDR3s being connected when pairwise similarity was above 0.82. Using fastp trimming at Q25 and MiXCR clonotype assembly, TCRdb reanalyzed the public sequencing data and kept in-frame beta chains. Here each entry gathers all rows of one CDR3 protein and keeps the most common genes and DNA. TCRdb's processing, not the authors', yielded these V and J calls. The sample table records roughly 1,200 distinct CDR3 sequences; about 10% of these occur just once. Approximately 20% of the sample lies in the top ten.

The paper as a whole reports these results and caveats: Additional single-cell paired TCR alpha and beta sequencing was considered necessary to confirm, at a functional level, the hypothesis that regional TCRs recognize regional mutations. A correlation was observed between the number of expanded intratumoral alpha and beta TCRs and the tumor nonsynonymous mutation count. TCR-seq was estimated to cover only around 7.2% of tumor T cells for alpha chains and 12% to 15% for beta chains. Counts of ubiquitous and regional expanded TCRs were found to correlate with counts of ubiquitous and regional nonsynonymous mutations, respectively.

Trimming costs V 3 bases and J 0 bases, and their ends lie 11 bases apart. Its CDR3 holds 15 amino acids, cysteine through phenylalanine. Of all the DNA, just the CDR3 is kept, 45 bases in frame from base 1. On this clonotype itself: The target of this receptor is not known. Within one base of it there is no much larger clone, and no base qualities were kept.

The time point label, as the study defines it: sample taken at primary tumor resection. The donors were 65 to 85 patients from the lung TRACERx cohort who had early-stage, untreated non-small cell lung cancer. Without any cell sorting, TCR sequencing was performed on whole RNA extracted either from tumor and nontumor lung tissue or from cryopreserved PBMC samples. Patients were selected for TCR sequencing only if sufficient RNA was available from at least two tumor regions. Before being selected, tumor and adjacent nontumor lung specimens were reviewed by a lung pathologist. This TCR was recovered from a male donor with early-stage non-small cell lung cancer. The sequences come from lung tumor tissue, collected at surgery. The sequence is built from TRBV12-3 or TRBV12-4 and TRBJ1-2, with the D gene too uncertain to name. CDR3 sequence: CASSFNSAANYGYTF. The nucleotide sequence reads TGTGCCAGCAGTTTTAACTCAGCCGCTAACTATGGCTACACCTTC.